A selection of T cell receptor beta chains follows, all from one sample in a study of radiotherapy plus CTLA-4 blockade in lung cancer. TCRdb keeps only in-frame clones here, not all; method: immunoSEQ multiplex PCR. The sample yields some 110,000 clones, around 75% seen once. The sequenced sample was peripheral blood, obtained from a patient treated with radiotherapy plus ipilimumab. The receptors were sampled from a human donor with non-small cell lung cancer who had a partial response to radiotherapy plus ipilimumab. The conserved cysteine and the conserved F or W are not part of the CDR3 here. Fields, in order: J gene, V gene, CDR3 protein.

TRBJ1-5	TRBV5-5	ASSLVSREAQPQH
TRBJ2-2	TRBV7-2	ASSLVTGVGGELF
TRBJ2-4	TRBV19	ASSISGQGVSAKNIQY
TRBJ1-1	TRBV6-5	ASSYSQSVNTEAF
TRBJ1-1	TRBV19	ASRPQTGGRDEAF
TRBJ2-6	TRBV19	ASSITPLAGGSVLT
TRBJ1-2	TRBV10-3	AISGPRQGHYGYT
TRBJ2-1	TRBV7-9	ASSPGLAGDEQF
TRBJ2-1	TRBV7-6	ASSLSQRERYNEQF
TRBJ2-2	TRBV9	ASSPSRQLNTGELF
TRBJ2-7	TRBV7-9	ASSQPLGLQY
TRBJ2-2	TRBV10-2	ATSGIKVGELF
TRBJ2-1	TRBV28	ASRYRGWETNEQF
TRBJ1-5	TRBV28	ASSLRRSATSGPQH
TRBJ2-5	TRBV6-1	ASSYARHVDETQY
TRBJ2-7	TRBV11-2	ASSFLSGPPGEQY
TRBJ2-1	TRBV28	ASSLLAGTNDEQF
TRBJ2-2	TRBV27	ASSHRGTVDTGELF
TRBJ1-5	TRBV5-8	ASSPQGLFSPQH
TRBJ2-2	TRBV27	ASSNHKYSGELF
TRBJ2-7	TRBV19	ASSRGLASSYEQY
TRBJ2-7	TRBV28	ASRSLGGSSYEQY
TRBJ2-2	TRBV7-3	ASSLTSGTAGTGELF
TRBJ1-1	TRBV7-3	ASSPGVLSTEAF
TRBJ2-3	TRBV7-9	ASSLGQGITDTQY
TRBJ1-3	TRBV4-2	ASSPLQGAGNTIY
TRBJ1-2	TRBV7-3	ASSLPAGSGYT
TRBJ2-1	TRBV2	ASSGESYNEQF
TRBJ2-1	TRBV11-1	ASSLELTSGIYNEQF
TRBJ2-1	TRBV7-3	ASSFGTPNEQF
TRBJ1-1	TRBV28	ASRRQGAEAEAF
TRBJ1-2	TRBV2	ASSVEQGGGYT
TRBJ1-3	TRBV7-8	ASSRDRQFSGNTIY
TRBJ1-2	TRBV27	ASSPSPLGRRQSNYGYT
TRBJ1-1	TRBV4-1	ASGGQNTEAF
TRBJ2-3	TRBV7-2	ASSPAASTDTQY
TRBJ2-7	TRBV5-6	ASSPWTGGTYEQY
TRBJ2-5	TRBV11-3	ASSRGQETQY
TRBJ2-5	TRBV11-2	ASSLGDRDQETQY
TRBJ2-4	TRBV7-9	ASSLISGIKNIQY
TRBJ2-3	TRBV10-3	AIRFPSTDTQY
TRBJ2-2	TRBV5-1	ASSTGLAGLSTGELF
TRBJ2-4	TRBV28	ASIQRGQAKNIQY
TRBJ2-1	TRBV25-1	ASSADRGSYNEQF
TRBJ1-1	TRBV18	ASSPTGELAF
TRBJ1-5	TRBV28	ASSSSGGVHQPQH
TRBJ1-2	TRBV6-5	ASSSVLGDNYGYT
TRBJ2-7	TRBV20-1	SASTGLEQY
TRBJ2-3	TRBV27	ASSLDPRVGGRDAWGTDTQY
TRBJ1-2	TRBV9	ASSARDSGYGYT
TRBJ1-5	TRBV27	ASSLTGNIVQPQH
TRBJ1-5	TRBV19	ASSSRDNNQPQH
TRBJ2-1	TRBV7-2	ASSLGTGLYNEQF